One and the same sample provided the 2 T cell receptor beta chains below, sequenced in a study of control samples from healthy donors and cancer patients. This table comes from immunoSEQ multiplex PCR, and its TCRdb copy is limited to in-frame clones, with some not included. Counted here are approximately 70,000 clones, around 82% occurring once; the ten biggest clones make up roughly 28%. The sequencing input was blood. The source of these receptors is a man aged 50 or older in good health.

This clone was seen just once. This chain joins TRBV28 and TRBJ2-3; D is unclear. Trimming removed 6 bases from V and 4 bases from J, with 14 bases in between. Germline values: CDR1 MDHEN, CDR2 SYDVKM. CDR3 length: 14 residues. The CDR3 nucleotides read TGTGCCAGCAGCACCCCCCTGAGTGCAGATACGCAGTATTTT. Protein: CASSTPLSADTQYF. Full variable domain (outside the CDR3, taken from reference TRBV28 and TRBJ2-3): DVKVTQSSRYLVKRTGEKVFLECVQDMDHENMFWYRQDPGLGLRLIYFSYDVKMKEKGDIPEGYSVSREKKERFSLILESASTNQTSMYLCASSTPLSADTQYFGPGTRLTVL.

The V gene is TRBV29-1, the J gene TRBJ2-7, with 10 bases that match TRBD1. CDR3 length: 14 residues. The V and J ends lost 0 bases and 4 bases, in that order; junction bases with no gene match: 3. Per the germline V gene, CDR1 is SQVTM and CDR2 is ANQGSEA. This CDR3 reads CSVEETGGGYEQYF. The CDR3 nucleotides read TGCAGCGTTGAAGAGACAGGGGGCGGATACGAGCAGTACTTC.